This TCR beta chain derives from a study of control samples from healthy donors and cancer patients. Remarks on this clone: Its ends do not fully match the called genes, so a read error is possible.

CDR1 and CDR2 (germline): SGHTA, FQGNSA. The length of the CDR3 is 13 residues. Clones were read by immunoSEQ multiplex PCR, and TCRdb kept only the in-frame ones, dropping some. The table lists about 180,000 clones, more than 90% of them singletons. The V gene is TRBV7-2, the J gene TRBJ1-4, with TRBD1 matching over 7 bases. The specimen sequenced was blood. This TCR derives from a young man in good health. CDR3 sequence: CASSPTRLGTVRF. For the CDR3, the DNA is TGTGCCAGCAGCCCCACCCGCCTAGGGACAGTTAGATTT.